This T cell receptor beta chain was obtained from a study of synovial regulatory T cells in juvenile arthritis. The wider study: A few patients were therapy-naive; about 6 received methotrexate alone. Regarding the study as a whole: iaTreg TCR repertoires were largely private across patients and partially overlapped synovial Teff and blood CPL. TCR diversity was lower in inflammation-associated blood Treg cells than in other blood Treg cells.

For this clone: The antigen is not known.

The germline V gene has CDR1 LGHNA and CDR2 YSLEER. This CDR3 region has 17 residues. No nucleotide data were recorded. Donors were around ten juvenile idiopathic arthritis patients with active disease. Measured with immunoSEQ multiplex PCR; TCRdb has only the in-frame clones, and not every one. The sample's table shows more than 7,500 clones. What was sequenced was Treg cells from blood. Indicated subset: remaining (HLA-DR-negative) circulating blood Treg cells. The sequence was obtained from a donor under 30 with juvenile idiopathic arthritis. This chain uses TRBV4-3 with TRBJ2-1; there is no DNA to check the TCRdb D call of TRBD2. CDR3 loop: CASSPLELAGGYNEQFF.